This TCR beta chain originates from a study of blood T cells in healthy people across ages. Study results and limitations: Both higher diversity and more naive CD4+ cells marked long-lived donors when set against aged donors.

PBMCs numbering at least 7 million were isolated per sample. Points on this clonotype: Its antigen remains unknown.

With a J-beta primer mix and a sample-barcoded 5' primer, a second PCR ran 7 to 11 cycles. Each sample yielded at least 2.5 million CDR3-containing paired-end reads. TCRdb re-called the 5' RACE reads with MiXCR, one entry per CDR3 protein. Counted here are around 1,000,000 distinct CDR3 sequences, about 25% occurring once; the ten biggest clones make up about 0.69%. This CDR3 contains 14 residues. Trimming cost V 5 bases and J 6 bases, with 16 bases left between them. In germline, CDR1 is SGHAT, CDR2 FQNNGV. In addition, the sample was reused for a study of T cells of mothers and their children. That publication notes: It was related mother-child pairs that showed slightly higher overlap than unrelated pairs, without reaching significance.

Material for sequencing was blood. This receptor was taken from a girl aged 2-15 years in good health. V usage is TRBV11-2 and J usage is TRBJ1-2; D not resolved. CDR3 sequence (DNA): TGTGCCAGCAGCGATACGACGGCGGGCGATGGCTACACCTTC. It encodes CASSDTTAGDGYTF.